A selection of T cell receptor beta chains follows, all from one sample in a study of blood T cell repertoires in COVID-19. Measured with immunoSEQ multiplex PCR; TCRdb has only the in-frame clones, and not every one. This sample has more than 55,000 clones, with about 87% found just once. The sample consisted of peripheral blood. The receptor source for this set is an older woman with acute or convalescent COVID-19. Each CDR3 is given with its conserved first and last residue. A D gene is named only where the DNA matches it firmly. Size is stated for part of the rows, as once, few or many counts, or as a class when the clone is expanded.

D gene: NA; J gene: TRBJ1-4; V gene: TRBV18; clone size: NA; CDR3 protein: CASSPRPEGGEKLFF; CDR3 DNA: TGTGCCAGCTCACCCCGGCCGGAAGGCGGGGAAAAACTGTTTTTT
D gene: NA; J gene: TRBJ2-3; V gene: TRBV28; clone size: NA; CDR3 protein: CASSSSRTLPDTQYF; CDR3 DNA: TGTGCCAGCAGCTCTTCCCGGACTCTTCCAGATACGCAGTATTTT
D gene: TRBD1; J gene: TRBJ1-5; V gene: TRBV27; clone size: once; CDR3 protein: CASSRRTGSNQPQHF; CDR3 DNA: TGTGCCAGCAGTCGCCGGACAGGATCCAATCAGCCCCAGCATTTT
D gene: NA; J gene: TRBJ1-1; V gene: TRBV5-1; clone size: NA; CDR3 protein: CASSFGGAGTEAFF; CDR3 DNA: TGCGCCAGCAGCTTTGGGGGGGCAGGCACTGAAGCTTTCTTT
D gene: TRBD1; J gene: TRBJ2-5; V gene: TRBV19; clone size: NA; CDR3 protein: CASSDRGPETQYF; CDR3 DNA: TGTGCCAGTTCTGACAGGGGGCCAGAGACCCAGTACTTC
D gene: NA; J gene: TRBJ2-7; V gene: TRBV7-2; clone size: NA; CDR3 protein: CASSLTPVVAYEQYF; CDR3 DNA: TGTGCCAGCAGCTTAACTCCCGTTGTCGCCTACGAGCAGTACTTC
D gene: TRBD1; J gene: TRBJ2-1; V gene: TRBV14; clone size: NA; CDR3 protein: CASSQEGGPYNEQFF; CDR3 DNA: TGTGCCAGCAGCCAAGAAGGGGGCCCCTACAATGAGCAGTTCTTC
D gene: TRBD1; J gene: TRBJ1-5; V gene: TRBV19; clone size: NA; CDR3 protein: CASSIIGTANQPQHF; CDR3 DNA: TGTGCCAGTAGTATAATCGGGACAGCTAATCAGCCCCAGCATTTT
D gene: TRBD1; J gene: TRBJ1-6; V gene: TRBV6-5; clone size: NA; CDR3 protein: CASSLTGVNSPLHF; CDR3 DNA: TGTGCCAGCAGTCTAACAGGGGTGAACTCACCCCTCCACTTT
D gene: TRBD1; J gene: TRBJ2-5; V gene: TRBV5-1; clone size: NA; CDR3 protein: CASSLEGGERSETQYF; CDR3 DNA: TGCGCCAGCAGCTTGGAAGGGGGCGAACGGTCGGAGACCCAGTACTTC
D gene: NA; J gene: TRBJ2-2; V gene: TRBV6-1; clone size: few; CDR3 protein: CASDYGGFGTGELFF; CDR3 DNA: TGTGCCAGTGATTACGGGGGATTCGGCACCGGGGAGCTGTTTTTT
D gene: TRBD2; J gene: TRBJ2-7; V gene: TRBV9; clone size: few; CDR3 protein: CASSVESGGYEQYF; CDR3 DNA: TGTGCCAGCAGCGTAGAGAGCGGGGGCTACGAGCAGTACTTC
D gene: NA; J gene: TRBJ1-1; V gene: TRBV6-5; clone size: few; CDR3 protein: CASSSYGGQEAFF; CDR3 DNA: TGTGCCAGCAGTTCCTACGGCGGTCAAGAAGCTTTCTTT
D gene: NA; J gene: TRBJ1-1; V gene: TRBV6-5; clone size: NA; CDR3 protein: CASSYSSPTEAFF; CDR3 DNA: TGTGCCAGCAGTTACTCAAGCCCCACTGAAGCTTTCTTT
D gene: TRBD1; J gene: TRBJ1-1; V gene: TRBV19; clone size: NA; CDR3 protein: CASSNQGANTEAFF; CDR3 DNA: TGTGCCAGTAGTAATCAGGGGGCGAACACTGAAGCTTTCTTT
D gene: NA; J gene: TRBJ1-1; V gene: TRBV6-5; clone size: NA; CDR3 protein: CASSYSEGLRAFF; CDR3 DNA: TGTGCCAGCAGTTACTCGGAGGGGCTGAGAGCTTTCTTT
D gene: NA; J gene: TRBJ2-2; V gene: TRBV5-4; clone size: NA; CDR3 protein: CASSSQGPTNTGELFF; CDR3 DNA: TGTGCCAGCAGCTCTCAGGGTCCCACGAACACCGGGGAGCTGTTTTTT
D gene: NA; J gene: TRBJ1-4; V gene: TRBV18; clone size: NA; CDR3 protein: CASSPGLLGANEKLFF; CDR3 DNA: TGTGCCAGCTCACCGGGACTTCTCGGCGCTAATGAAAAACTGTTTTTT
D gene: NA; J gene: TRBJ1-5; V gene: TRBV19; clone size: NA; CDR3 protein: CASIPSHRYSNQPQHF; CDR3 DNA: TGTGCCAGTATCCCCTCCCACAGGTATAGCAATCAGCCCCAGCATTTT
D gene: NA; J gene: TRBJ2-1; V gene: TRBV5-1; clone size: once; CDR3 protein: CASSGGSSVSSYNEQFF; CDR3 DNA: TGCGCCAGCAGCGGGGGATCTAGCGTGAGCTCCTACAATGAGCAGTTCTTC
D gene: NA; J gene: TRBJ2-5; V gene: TRBV5-1; clone size: NA; CDR3 protein: CASSLVPNGGQETQYF; CDR3 DNA: TGCGCCAGCAGCTTGGTTCCGAACGGTGGCCAAGAGACCCAGTACTTC
D gene: TRBD1; J gene: TRBJ2-3; V gene: TRBV19; clone size: NA; CDR3 protein: CASSIRGPGTADTQYF; CDR3 DNA: TGTGCCAGTAGTATAAGGGGGCCGGGGACGGCAGATACGCAGTATTTT
D gene: NA; J gene: TRBJ2-7; V gene: TRBV19; clone size: NA; CDR3 protein: CASSPRTEYEQYF; CDR3 DNA: TGTGCCAGTAGTCCGAGGACAGAATACGAGCAGTACTTC
D gene: NA; J gene: TRBJ2-1; V gene: TRBV5-1; clone size: NA; CDR3 protein: CASSLGPRGSGTDNEQFF; CDR3 DNA: TGCGCCAGCAGCTTGGGGCCTAGGGGTAGCGGGACAGATAATGAGCAGTTCTTC
D gene: NA; J gene: TRBJ2-1; V gene: TRBV20-1; clone size: NA; CDR3 protein: CSASPGATYNEQFF; CDR3 DNA: TGCAGTGCTAGTCCAGGGGCCACCTACAATGAGCAGTTCTTC
D gene: NA; J gene: TRBJ1-2; V gene: TRBV3-1/TRBV3-2; clone size: NA; CDR3 protein: CASSPVRANYGYTF; CDR3 DNA: TGTGCCAGCAGCCCTGTGAGGGCTAACTATGGCTACACCTTC
D gene: TRBD1; J gene: TRBJ1-1; V gene: TRBV18; clone size: NA; CDR3 protein: CASSGQGNTEAFF; CDR3 DNA: TGTGCCAGCTCAGGACAGGGGAACACTGAAGCTTTCTTT
D gene: NA; J gene: TRBJ1-2; V gene: TRBV7-3; clone size: NA; CDR3 protein: CASSLTPGDGYTF; CDR3 DNA: TGTGCCAGCAGCTTGACGCCCGGGGATGGCTACACCTTC
D gene: NA; J gene: TRBJ1-6; V gene: TRBV5-1; clone size: NA; CDR3 protein: CASSLFRQANSYNSPLHF; CDR3 DNA: TGCGCCAGCAGCCTCTTCCGACAGGCTAATTCCTATAATTCACCCCTCCACTTT
D gene: NA; J gene: TRBJ1-4; V gene: TRBV18; clone size: NA; CDR3 protein: CASSPPQMSNEKLFF; CDR3 DNA: TGTGCCAGCTCACCACCCCAGATGTCTAATGAAAAACTGTTTTTT
D gene: TRBD1; J gene: TRBJ1-2; V gene: TRBV28; clone size: NA; CDR3 protein: CASRGSGQEVNYGYTF; CDR3 DNA: TGTGCCAGCAGGGGAAGCGGACAGGAGGTTAACTATGGCTACACCTTC
D gene: NA; J gene: TRBJ1-1; V gene: TRBV27; clone size: NA; CDR3 protein: CASIRGGTEAFF; CDR3 DNA: TGTGCCAGCATTAGGGGGGGGACTGAAGCTTTCTTT
D gene: TRBD2; J gene: TRBJ2-1; V gene: TRBV6-2/TRBV6-3; clone size: once; CDR3 protein: CASSYTTSVPEQFF; CDR3 DNA: TGTGCCAGCAGTTACACGACTAGCGTTCCTGAGCAGTTCTTC
D gene: NA; J gene: TRBJ1-1; V gene: TRBV12-3/TRBV12-4; clone size: NA; CDR3 protein: CASTSGGNTEAFF; CDR3 DNA: TGTGCCAGCACCTCCGGTGGGAACACTGAAGCTTTCTTT
D gene: NA; J gene: TRBJ1-5; V gene: TRBV27; clone size: once; CDR3 protein: CASSRGNQPQHF; CDR3 DNA: TGTGCCAGTTCTAGGGGGAATCAGCCCCAGCATTTT
D gene: TRBD1; J gene: TRBJ1-5; V gene: TRBV6-7; clone size: NA; CDR3 protein: CASSYKGQENQPQHF; CDR3 DNA: TGTGCCAGCAGTTATAAGGGACAGGAGAATCAGCCCCAGCATTTT
D gene: TRBD1; J gene: TRBJ1-1; V gene: TRBV2; clone size: NA; CDR3 protein: CASRGDRLNTEAFF; CDR3 DNA: TGTGCCAGCAGGGGGGACAGATTGAACACTGAAGCTTTCTTT
D gene: NA; J gene: TRBJ1-6; V gene: TRBV12-5; clone size: NA; CDR3 protein: CASGLTPRSPLHF; CDR3 DNA: TGTGCTAGTGGTTTGACCCCCAGATCACCCCTCCACTTT
D gene: NA; J gene: TRBJ2-5; V gene: TRBV12-3/TRBV12-4; clone size: NA; CDR3 protein: CASSLGRETQYF; CDR3 DNA: TGTGCCAGCAGTTTAGGGCGGGAGACCCAGTACTTC
D gene: NA; J gene: TRBJ2-2; V gene: TRBV27; clone size: few; CDR3 protein: CASSSGLRMTGELFF; CDR3 DNA: TGTGCCAGCAGTTCGGGACTCCGGATGACCGGGGAGCTGTTTTTT
D gene: TRBD2; J gene: TRBJ2-1; V gene: TRBV3-1/TRBV3-2; clone size: NA; CDR3 protein: CASSPGLAGGFDNWGEQFF; CDR3 DNA: TGTGCCAGCAGTCCCGGACTAGCGGGAGGGTTTGATAATTGGGGTGAGCAGTTCTTC
D gene: NA; J gene: TRBJ2-7; V gene: TRBV28; clone size: NA; CDR3 protein: CASSFHGGPYEQYF; CDR3 DNA: TGTGCCAGCAGTTTCCATGGAGGGCCCTACGAGCAGTACTTC
D gene: TRBD1; J gene: TRBJ2-2; V gene: TRBV4-1; clone size: NA; CDR3 protein: CASSPPDRDTGELFF; CDR3 DNA: TGCGCCAGCAGCCCACCGGACAGGGATACCGGGGAGCTGTTTTTT
D gene: NA; J gene: TRBJ2-7; V gene: TRBV9; clone size: NA; CDR3 protein: CASSVGGRAIYEQYF; CDR3 DNA: TGTGCCAGCAGCGTAGGGGGCAGGGCGATCTACGAGCAGTACTTC
D gene: NA; J gene: TRBJ1-3; V gene: TRBV5-1; clone size: NA; CDR3 protein: CASSPGPPGDTIYF; CDR3 DNA: TGCGCCAGCAGCCCCGGACCCCCGGGGGACACCATATATTTT
D gene: NA; J gene: TRBJ1-5; V gene: TRBV12-3/TRBV12-4; clone size: NA; CDR3 protein: CASSLDGDQPQHF; CDR3 DNA: TGTGCCAGCAGTCTCGACGGAGATCAGCCCCAGCATTTT
D gene: NA; J gene: TRBJ1-3; V gene: TRBV3-1/TRBV3-2; clone size: NA; CDR3 protein: CASSPREGNTIYF; CDR3 DNA: TGTGCCAGCAGCCCCCGCGAAGGAAACACCATATATTTT
D gene: NA; J gene: TRBJ1-1; V gene: TRBV7-8; clone size: NA; CDR3 protein: CASSLARVLKNTEAFF; CDR3 DNA: TGTGCCAGCAGCTTAGCTCGGGTACTAAAGAACACTGAAGCTTTCTTT
D gene: TRBD1; J gene: TRBJ1-3; V gene: TRBV6-5; clone size: NA; CDR3 protein: CASSSRKTGAGNTIYF; CDR3 DNA: TGTGCCAGCAGTTCACGGAAGACAGGGGCTGGAAACACCATATATTTT
D gene: TRBD2; J gene: TRBJ2-1; V gene: TRBV5-4; clone size: few; CDR3 protein: CASSSGTTNEQFF; CDR3 DNA: TGTGCCAGCAGCTCCGGGACTACCAATGAGCAGTTCTTC
D gene: TRBD1; J gene: TRBJ1-2; V gene: TRBV19; clone size: NA; CDR3 protein: CASSARTGTVGYTF; CDR3 DNA: TGTGCCAGTAGTGCCCGGACAGGGACGGTTGGCTACACCTTC